This T cell receptor (beta chain) stems from a study of shared clonotypes between healthy human individuals. Study-level points and caveats: Relative to clonotypes present in all four donors, those not shared had lower generation probabilities. Among donors, sharing of clonotypes was expected to be affected by sequencing depth. Clonotypes that were shared across a handful of donors made up approximately 5% of naive CD4 clonotypes.

Remarks on this clone: The antigen remains unidentified.

Sequenced by immunoSEQ multiplex PCR; TCRdb stores in-frame clones only, minus some. The sample consists of about 680,000 clones, around 67% of them appearing once. V lost 0 bases and J lost 5, with 10 bases in between. The germline CDR1 and CDR2 sequences are MNHEY and SVGAGI. The CDR3 loop spans 14 amino acids. What was sequenced was memory CD4+ T cells sorted from blood. Specified subset: CD45RA-negative fraction. The gene calls are TRBV6-5 and TRBJ2-5; D perhaps matches TRBD2 (5 bases). The receptor was derived from a woman younger than 45 in good health. The DNA of the CDR3 is TGTGCCAGCAGTTACTCGAGCGGCTCGGAGACCCAGTACTTC. Translated, it gives CASSYSSGSETQYF.